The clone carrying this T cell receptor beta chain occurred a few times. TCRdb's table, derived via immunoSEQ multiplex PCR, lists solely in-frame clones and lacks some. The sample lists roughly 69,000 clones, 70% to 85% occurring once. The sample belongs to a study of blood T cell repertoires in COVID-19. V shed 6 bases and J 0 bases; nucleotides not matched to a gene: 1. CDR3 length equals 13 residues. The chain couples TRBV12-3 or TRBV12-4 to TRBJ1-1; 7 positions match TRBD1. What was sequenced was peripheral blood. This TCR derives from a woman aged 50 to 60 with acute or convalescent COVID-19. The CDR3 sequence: CASRQGLNTEAFF. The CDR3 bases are TGTGCCAGCAGACAGGGGCTGAACACTGAAGCTTTCTTT.